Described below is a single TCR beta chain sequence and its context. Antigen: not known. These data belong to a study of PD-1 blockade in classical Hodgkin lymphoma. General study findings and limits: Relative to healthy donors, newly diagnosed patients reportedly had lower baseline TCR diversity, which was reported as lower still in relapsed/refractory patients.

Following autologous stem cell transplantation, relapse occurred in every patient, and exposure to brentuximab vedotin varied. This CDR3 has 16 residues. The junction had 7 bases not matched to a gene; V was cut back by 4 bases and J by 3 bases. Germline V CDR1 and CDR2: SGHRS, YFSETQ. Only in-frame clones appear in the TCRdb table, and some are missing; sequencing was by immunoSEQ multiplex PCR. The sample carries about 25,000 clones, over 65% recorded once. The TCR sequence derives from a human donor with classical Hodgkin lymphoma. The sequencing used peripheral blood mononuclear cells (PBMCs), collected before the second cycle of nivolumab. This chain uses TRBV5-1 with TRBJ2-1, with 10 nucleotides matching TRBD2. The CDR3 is CASSQLPSGSYNEQFF. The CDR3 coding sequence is TGCGCCAGCAGCCAACTACCTAGCGGGAGCTACAATGAGCAGTTCTTC.